The 4 T cell receptor beta chains below were found in one sample sequenced in a study of blood T cell repertoires in COVID-19. The repertoire was sequenced with immunoSEQ multiplex PCR; TCRdb's copy has only in-frame clones and lacks some. The repertoire includes 180,000 or so clones, about nine tenths of them detected once, and about 3.9% sits in the top ten. The sample consisted of peripheral blood. These receptors all stem from a woman in her 30s with acute or convalescent COVID-19.

CDR3 residues: CATAQGTTDTQYF. The DNA of the CDR3 is TGTGCCACAGCGCAGGGGACGACAGATACGCAGTATTTT. V and J are TRBV10-3 and TRBJ2-3, with D tentatively TRBD1 (6 bases). The germline V and J ends were trimmed by 10 bases and 3 bases, with 14 bases remaining between them. The CDR3 is 13 amino acids. The germline gives CDR1 ENHRY, CDR2 SYGVKD.

The rearrangement uses TRBV7-9 and TRBJ2-7; 10 bases match TRBD2. Germline lookup yields CDR1 SEHNR and CDR2 FQNEAQ (reference sequence). The CDR3 is 13 amino acids. J lost 6 bases, V lost 8 bases, and 7 bases had no gene match. This chain's CDR3 is CASGLAGEVEQYF. The CDR3 DNA is TGTGCCAGCGGCCTAGCGGGAGAGGTCGAGCAGTACTTC.

The V call is TRBV28, the J call TRBJ2-4, with 8 bases matching TRBD1. V lost 7 bases, J lost 7 bases, and 6 bases stayed unmatched. CDR1 MDHEN and CDR2 SYDVKM come from the germline V gene. The CDR3 loop spans 13 amino acids. The CDR3 nucleotides are TGTGCCAGCAAGAAACAGGGGGACAACATTCAGTACTTC. Amino acid sequence: CASKKQGDNIQYF.

V gene TRBV18 combines with J gene TRBJ2-5; tentative D call: TRBD2 (5 bases). Germline CDR1 KGHSH, CDR2 LQKENI. The CDR3 has 15 residues. Trimming took off 6 bases at V and 4 bases at J, with 18 bases between the two ends. CDR3 in DNA: TGTGCCAGCTCCGTAGGCGGGTCGATGGGAGAGACCCAGTACTTC. This translates into CASSVGGSMGETQYF.